The 24 T cell receptor beta chains in this list originate from one sample, sequenced in a study of cytomegalovirus exposure and HLA in healthy donors. PCR involved 60 Vbeta and 13 Jbeta primers. Produced via immunoSEQ multiplex PCR; TCRdb's table is partial and in-frame only. Here the sample spans over 120,000 clones, approximately 70% being singletons. Sequences were obtained from PBMCs. These receptors came from a woman aged 55-70 years in good health and CMV-seropositive.

J is TRBJ1-4 and V is TRBV6-5, with D hard to call. Germline lookup yields CDR1 MNHEY and CDR2 SVGAGI. CDR3 size: 13 residues. V lost 2 bases to trimming and J lost 7 bases, with 8 bases between them. The CDR3 region has the DNA TGTGCCAGCAGTTACGATCGGGTTGAAAAACTGTTTTTT. Residues: CASSYDRVEKLFF.

This chain connects TRBV9 to TRBJ1-1, with 10 bases aligning to TRBD1. Germline loops: CDR1 SGDLS, CDR2 YYNGEE. V gave up 7 bases and J gave up 1 base; unmatched junction bases: 4. The CDR3 contains 14 residues. DNA for the CDR3: TGTGCCAGCGGGGGACAGGGGAGGAACACTGAAGCTTTCTTT. It translates to CASGGQGRNTEAFF.

This clone was detected a few times. The V gene is TRBV6-5, the J gene TRBJ1-1; a possible D gene is TRBD1 (6 bases). The CDR3 totals 14 residues. Between the trimmed V and J ends, which lost 5 bases and 5 bases, there was a span of 15 bases. Germline assignment: CDR1 MNHEY and CDR2 SVGAGI. The CDR3 spells CASSTQQGLTEAFF. CDR3 sequence (DNA): TGTGCCAGCAGTACACAACAGGGATTGACTGAAGCTTTCTTT.

The CDR3 bases are TGCAGCGTTGGGGAGGGCGAGCAGTACTTC. Its protein is CSVGEGEQYF. The chain has TRBV29-1 and TRBJ2-7, with TRBD2 matching over 7 bases. The CDR3 has 10 amino acids. The germline gives CDR1 SQVTM, CDR2 ANQGSEA. J lost 6 bases, V lost 4 bases, and 0 bases had no gene match.

CDR3 loop: CASGDGGMRETQYF. The CDR3 region has the DNA TGTGCCAGCGGGGACGGGGGGATGAGGGAGACCCAGTACTTC. This chain links TRBV6-5 with TRBJ2-5; 7 nucleotides line up with TRBD2. Germline V gene lookup returns CDR1 MNHEY and CDR2 SVGAGI. This CDR3 is 14 amino acids long. J was trimmed by 5 bases and V by 8 bases; bases with no gene match: 11.

The rearrangement joins TRBV4-1 to TRBJ2-7, with TRBD1 matching 8 bases. V lost 3 bases to trimming and J lost 2 bases; unmatched junction nucleotides: 3. CDR1 and CDR2 (germline): MGHRA, YSYEKL. This CDR3 spans 14 amino acids. CDR3 bases: TGCGCCAGCAGCCAGGGACAGGTGGCCTACGAGCAGTACTTC. As protein: CASSQGQVAYEQYF.

This chain connects TRBV9 to TRBJ2-5, with TRBD1 as a possible D gene (6 bases). In germline, CDR1 is SGDLS, CDR2 YYNGEE. Trimming stripped 2 bases from V and 5 bases from J, with 16 bases between. The CDR3 consists of 15 residues. Here the CDR3 DNA reads TGTGCCAGCAGCGTGGGACACGGATCGACCGAGACCCAGTACTTC. Encoded protein: CASSVGHGSTETQYF.

This clone has just one count. The chain has TRBV6-5 and TRBJ2-7, with 11 bases identical to TRBD1. From germline, CDR1 is MNHEY and CDR2 SVGAGI. This CDR3 has 14 amino acids. V gave up 2 bases and J gave up 4 bases; unmatched junction bases: 1. The CDR3 nucleotides are TGTGCCAGCAGTTACCGGGACAGGGGGTACGAGCAGTACTTC. Translated, it gives CASSYRDRGYEQYF.

V gene TRBV6-5 combines with J gene TRBJ1-1; 7 bases fit TRBD1. Germline lookup yields CDR1 MNHEY and CDR2 SVGAGI. J gave up 8 bases and V 2 bases, and 11 bases lay outside the gene matches. The CDR3 covers 15 residues. Here the CDR3 DNA reads TGTGCCAGCAGTTACGCTTACAGGGGTGGTTGCGAAGCTTTCTTT. Protein sequence: CASSYAYRGGCEAFF.

The rearrangement links TRBV28 to TRBJ2-5, with a weak D call TRBD2 (7 bases). This CDR3 contains 17 residues. The germline V gene encodes CDR1 MDHEN and CDR2 SYDVKM. With 1 base removed from V and 5 bases from J, the gap between germline ends came to 20 bases. As DNA, the CDR3 is TGTGCCAGCAGTTTATCCTCGGGGGGCCTAGGGGAGGAGACCCAGTACTTC. Protein product: CASSLSSGGLGEETQYF. The entire variable domain, with the rest obtained from reference TRBV28 and TRBJ2-5, is as follows: DVKVTQSSRYLVKRTGEKVFLECVQDMDHENMFWYRQDPGLGLRLIYFSYDVKMKEKGDIPEGYSVSREKKERFSLILESASTNQTSMYLCASSLSSGGLGEETQYFGPGTRLLVL.

The V and J genes are TRBV7-9 and TRBJ1-1; 10 bases are shared with TRBD1. Losses at the gene ends were 3 bases for V and 6 bases for J; bases not matched to a gene: 4. This CDR3 has 14 residues. Germline CDR1 is SEHNR and CDR2 is FQNEAQ (reference sequence). The CDR3 sequence: CASSFGQGGAEAFF. The CDR3 DNA reads as TGTGCCAGCAGCTTTGGACAGGGGGGGGCTGAAGCTTTCTTT.

This chain connects TRBV5-6 to TRBJ2-5, with a weak D call TRBD1 (6 bases). V was cut by 0 bases and J by 5 bases, with 14 bases left in between. CDR1 and CDR2 (germline): SGHDT, YYEEEE. The CDR3 consists of 15 residues. CDR3 sequence reads: CASSLVGQPGETQYF. The CDR3 DNA follows: TGTGCCAGCAGCTTGGTTGGACAGCCGGGGGAGACCCAGTACTTC.

This clone was found a few times. The genes are TRBV5-4 and TRBJ1-1; a possible D gene is TRBD1 (6 bases). CDR3 length: 15 amino acids. Germline CDR1 is SGHNT and CDR2 is YYREEE (reference sequence). V shed 3 bases and J shed 1 base, with 13 bases lying between them. The CDR3 sequence is CASSSGGQQNTEAFF. CDR3 DNA: TGTGCCAGCAGCTCGGGGGGACAACAGAACACTGAAGCTTTCTTT.

This clone was seen only a few times. This chain links TRBV7-9 with TRBJ1-1; no reliable D call. V was shortened by 0 bases and J by 6 bases, with 5 bases between the two germline ends. Germline-derived CDR1 and CDR2 are SEHNR and FQNEAQ (reference sequence). The CDR3 spans 12 residues. CDR3 protein: CASSLAAAEAFF. CDR3 bases: TGTGCCAGCAGCTTAGCGGCAGCTGAAGCTTTCTTT.

This clone was seen only a few times. V usage is TRBV21-1 and J usage is TRBJ2-1; TRBD1, the D gene given by the table, was not confirmed from the DNA. TRBV21-1 is marked as a pseudogene. This CDR3 is 14 amino acids long. The CDR3 sequence: CASNPGLPYNEQFF. In nucleotides, the CDR3 is TGTGCCAGCAACCCAGGGTTACCCTACAATGAGCAGTTCTTC.

This clone was observed a single time. The rearrangement links TRBV28 to TRBJ1-2, with 7 bases that match TRBD1. The germline V gene has CDR1 MDHEN and CDR2 SYDVKM. Unmatched junction bases numbered 4, after V lost 3 bases and J lost 6 bases. The CDR3 covers 13 residues. The CDR3, as DNA: TGTGCCAGCAGTTTTGGACAGGTGGATGGCTACACCTTC. This gives the protein CASSFGQVDGYTF.

The chain uses TRBV9 and TRBJ1-5; TRBD1 matches 8 bases. V shed 4 bases, J shed 1 base, and the junction held 4 bases outside the gene matches. The V gene's germline CDR1 is SGDLS and CDR2 YYNGEE. This CDR3 region has 15 residues. The CDR3 is CASSPGQGSNQPQHF. In nucleotides, the CDR3 is TGTGCCAGCAGCCCAGGACAGGGAAGCAATCAGCCCCAGCATTTT.

As concerns this clone: Mismatch with germline at one junction end may stem from a read error. J is TRBJ1-1 and V is TRBV7-2; D unclear. The CDR3 is 12 residues long. In germline, CDR1 is SGHTA, CDR2 FQGNSA. The CDR3 nucleotides are TGTGCCAGCAGTTTAGCCCCTCCTGAAGCTTTCTTT. It yields the protein CASSLAPPEAFF.

This chain connects TRBV28 to TRBJ1-2; the match to TRBD1 covers 7 bases. In germline, CDR1 is MDHEN, CDR2 SYDVKM. Trimming cost V 4 bases and J 10 bases; bases outside gene matches: 6. The CDR3 is 12 amino acids. DNA of the CDR3: TGTGCCAGCAGTTCACTGACAGGGATCTACACCTTC. Its protein is CASSSLTGIYTF.

As for this clone: The sample carries other DNA sequences with the same CDR3. V is TRBV9 and J is TRBJ1-1, with D possibly TRBD1 on 5 matching bases. V was clipped by 3 bases and J by 4 bases, with 10 bases between them. This CDR3 region has 13 residues. Germline lookup yields CDR1 SGDLS and CDR2 YYNGEE. CDR3 loop: CASSGLGGTEAFF. The CDR3 nucleotides read TGTGCCAGCAGCGGTTTGGGGGGCACTGAAGCTTTCTTT.

This sequence joins TRBV6-1 and TRBJ1-5; D is possibly TRBD1 (6 bases). Germline lookup yields CDR1 MNHNS and CDR2 SASEGT. This CDR3 has 13 amino acids. V shed 6 bases and J shed 6 bases, with 12 bases lying between them. CDR3 sequence (DNA): TGTGCCAGCAGGGGGGCAGGCGGTCAGCCCCAGCATTTT. Its protein product is CASRGAGGQPQHF.

This chain joins TRBV6-5 and TRBJ1-2; D call uncertain. This CDR3 contains 13 residues. Germline CDR1 reads MNHEY; CDR2 reads SVGAGI. The germline V and J ends were trimmed by 2 bases and 5 bases, with 9 bases remaining between them. The CDR3 DNA reads TGTGCCAGCAGTTACGAACAAACATATGGCTACACCTTC. It translates to CASSYEQTYGYTF.

This clone appeared a single time. The V and J genes are TRBV6-1 and TRBJ2-2; a weak D match, TRBD1 (6 bases). CDR1 and CDR2 from the germline V gene are MNHNS and SASEGT. The CDR3 has 14 residues. Trimming cost V 6 bases and J 0 bases, with 8 bases left between them. CDR3 in amino acids: CASRRGTNTGELFF. DNA of the CDR3: TGTGCCAGCAGAAGGGGGACGAACACCGGGGAGCTGTTTTTT.

The sample holds a few counts of this clone. V usage is TRBV2 and J usage is TRBJ1-2; D call uncertain. CDR1 and CDR2 from the germline V gene are SNHLY and FYNNEI. V was cut by 6 bases and J by 6 bases, with 11 bases left in between. The CDR3 runs 12 residues. CDR3 sequence reads: CASRLELDGYTF. The CDR3 bases are TGTGCCAGCAGACTCGAACTGGATGGCTACACCTTC.